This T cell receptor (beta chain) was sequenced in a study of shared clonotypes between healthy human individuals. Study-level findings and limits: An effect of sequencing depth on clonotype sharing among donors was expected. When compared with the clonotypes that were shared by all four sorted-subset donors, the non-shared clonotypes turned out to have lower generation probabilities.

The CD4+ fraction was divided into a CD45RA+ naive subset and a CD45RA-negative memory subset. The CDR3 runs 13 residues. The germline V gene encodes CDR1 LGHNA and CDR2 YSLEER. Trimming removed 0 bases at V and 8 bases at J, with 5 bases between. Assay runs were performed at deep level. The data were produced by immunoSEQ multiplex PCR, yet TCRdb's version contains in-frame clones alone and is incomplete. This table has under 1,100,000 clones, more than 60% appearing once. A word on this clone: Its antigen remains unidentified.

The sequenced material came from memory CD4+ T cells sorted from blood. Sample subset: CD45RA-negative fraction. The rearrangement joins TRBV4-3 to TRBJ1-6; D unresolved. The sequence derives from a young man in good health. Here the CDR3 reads CASSQDGYSPLHF. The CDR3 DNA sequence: TGCGCCAGCAGCCAAGACGGCTATTCACCCCTCCACTTT.